What follows are 19 T cell receptor beta chains derived from one specimen sequenced in a study of control samples from healthy donors and cancer patients. Here immunoSEQ multiplex PCR was the method, and the copy in TCRdb shows in-frame clones only, minus some. The sample holds about 120,000 clones, approximately 90% seen once. The specimen was PBMCs. Receptors originate from a woman between 45 and 60 years old with colorectal cancer.

This clone was observed once. The V call is TRBV29-1, the J call TRBJ2-1; D unclear. Germline CDR1 and CDR2: SQVTM and ANQGSEA. V lost 7 bases and J 9 bases, leaving 13 bases between the germline ends. The CDR3 spans 11 residues. CDR3: CSARYAPEQFF. The CDR3, as DNA: TGCAGCGCCCGTTATGCTCCTGAGCAGTTCTTC.

The chain has TRBV4-2 and TRBJ1-1; TRBD1 agrees at 11 bases. With V trimmed by 4 bases and J by 1 base, 8 bases remained unmatched. Germline V gene lookup returns CDR1 LGHNA and CDR2 YNFKEQ. This CDR3 has 17 amino acids. DNA for the CDR3: TGTGCCAGCAGCCTATCGGACAGGGGGCAGGCGAACACTGAAGCTTTCTTT. Translating gives CASSLSDRGQANTEAFF.

J is TRBJ2-2 and V is TRBV30; D might be TRBD1 or TRBD2, each matching 5 bases. Germline lookup yields CDR1 GTSNPN and CDR2 SVGIG (reference sequence). Trimming left V 5 bases short and J 5 bases short, with 9 bases between. The CDR3 has 12 amino acids. The CDR3 is CAWSGRTGELFF. The CDR3 nucleotides are TGTGCCTGGTCGGGACGGACCGGGGAGCTGTTTTTT.

The chain is built from TRBV6-4 and TRBJ2-1, with 10 bases that match TRBD2. The CDR3 runs to 16 residues. The V gene's germline CDR1 is MRHNA and CDR2 SNTAGT. The ends lost 2 bases at V and 2 bases at J; junction bases unmatched: 3. The CDR3 DNA follows: TGTGCCAGCAGTGACGAGCGGGGGGGTACCTACAATGAGCAGTTCTTC. Translating gives CASSDERGGTYNEQFF.

This chain joins TRBV27 and TRBJ2-1, with a weak D call TRBD2 (6 bases). Germline CDR1 and CDR2: MNHEY and SMNVEV (reference sequence). The CDR3 contains 14 residues. The germline V and J ends were trimmed by 2 bases and 6 bases, with 11 bases remaining between them. CDR3 protein: CASSLNWGGNEQFF. The CDR3 region has the DNA TGTGCCAGCAGTTTAAACTGGGGAGGCAATGAGCAGTTCTTC.

The V call is TRBV12-3 or TRBV12-4, the J call TRBJ1-2; 10 bases align to TRBD1. The CDR3 totals 13 residues. V lost 5 bases and J lost 8; bases outside the gene matches: 5. This chain's CDR3 is CASSRRTGGGYTF. Here the CDR3 DNA reads TGTGCCAGCAGTCGACGGACAGGGGGAGGCTACACCTTC.

The chain recombines TRBV2 with TRBJ2-7; TRBD1 agrees at 9 bases. CDR3 size: 13 residues. The trim removed 7 bases at V and 5 bases at J, leaving 6 bases unmatched. CDR1 SNHLY and CDR2 FYNNEI come from the germline V gene. The CDR3 DNA is TGTGCCAGCACCGGGACAGGGCACCACGAGCAGTACTTC. Its translation: CASTGTGHHEQYF.

V usage is TRBV18 and J usage is TRBJ1-1; D unresolved. The CDR3 sequence is 15 residues long. The germline CDR1 and CDR2 sequences are KGHSH and LQKENI. V was clipped by 1 base and J by 0 bases, with 9 bases between them. The CDR3 sequence: CASSPRLDVNTEAFF. Written as DNA, the CDR3 is TGTGCCAGCTCACCACGTTTGGACGTGAACACTGAAGCTTTCTTT.

The rearrangement uses TRBV10-3 and TRBJ2-5; D is perhaps TRBD2 (5 bases). The V end was cut by 7 bases, the J end by 0 bases, with 9 bases between. Germline CDR1 ENHRY, CDR2 SYGVKD. This CDR3 contains 13 residues. The chain's CDR3 is CAIKGSDQETQYF. The CDR3 DNA reads TGTGCCATCAAAGGGAGCGACCAAGAGACCCAGTACTTC.

This clone was recorded only once. The rearrangement uses TRBV19 and TRBJ1-1; D is uncertain. The ends were cut back, 6 bases at V and 1 base at J, with 15 bases in the middle. There are 15 residues in the CDR3. Per germline, CDR1 LNHDA and CDR2 SQIVND (reference sequence). CDR3 sequence: CASSPGRRRNTEAFF. CDR3 sequence (DNA): TGTGCCAGTAGCCCCGGGCGGCGGAGGAACACTGAAGCTTTCTTT. The entire variable domain, with the rest obtained from reference TRBV19 and TRBJ1-1, is as follows: DGGITQSPKYLFRKEGQNVTLSCEQNLNHDAMYWYRQDPGQGLRLIYYSQIVNDFQKGDIAEGYSVSREKKESFPLTVTSAQKNPTAFYLCASSPGRRRNTEAFFGQGTRLTVV.

This clone was seen a handful of times. The rearrangement joins TRBV7-3 to TRBJ2-7, with 8 bases matching TRBD2. The CDR3 sequence is 15 residues long. V was clipped by 5 bases and J by 1 base; unmatched bases: 7. The V gene's germline CDR1 is SGHTA and CDR2 FQGTGA. The CDR3 nucleotides read TGTGCCAGCAGCCCTACGGGAGGGGGTTCCTACGAGCAGTACTTC. This translates into CASSPTGGGSYEQYF.

The rearrangement uses TRBV3-1 (or the pseudogene TRBV3-2) and TRBJ2-2; 7 bases match TRBD2. The CDR3 is made up of 15 amino acids. In germline, CDR1 is LGHDT, CDR2 YNNKEL (reference sequence). V gave up 4 bases and J gave up 0 bases; unmatched junction bases: 2. The CDR3: CASSPGGPNTGELFF. CDR3 DNA: TGTGCCAGCAGCCCGGGGGGTCCGAACACCGGGGAGCTGTTTTTT.

The chain carries TRBV6-5 and TRBJ1-2, with D perhaps TRBD1 (6 bases). The V gene lost 6 bases and the J gene lost 4 bases, with 15 bases spanning the gap. Per germline, CDR1 MNHEY and CDR2 SVGAGI. This CDR3 has 14 amino acids. DNA of the CDR3: TGTGCCAGCAGCCGACCGGGACAAAGCTATGGCTACACCTTC. Protein sequence: CASSRPGQSYGYTF.

The chain is built from TRBV7-9 and TRBJ1-6, with D unresolved. Looked up from germline, CDR1 is SEHNR and CDR2 is FQNEAQ (reference sequence). The CDR3 covers 13 residues. V was clipped by 0 bases and J by 7 bases, with 4 bases between them. The CDR3 DNA sequence: TGTGCCAGCAGCTTAGCGATGAATTCACCCCTCCACTTT. Its translation: CASSLAMNSPLHF.

V is TRBV4-1 and J is TRBJ2-7, with 7 nucleotides matching TRBD2. The CDR3 length is 15 residues. Germline lookup yields CDR1 MGHRA and CDR2 YSYEKL. The junction had 6 bases not matched to a gene; V was cut back by 1 base and J by 3 bases. The CDR3 reads CASSQVGRARYEQYF. CDR3 nucleotide sequence: TGCGCCAGCAGCCAAGTTGGGAGGGCTCGCTACGAGCAGTACTTC.

This chain connects TRBV30 to TRBJ1-2; TRBD1 aligns across 7 bases. The CDR3 totals 18 residues. With V trimmed by 4 bases and J by 3 bases, 20 bases remained unmatched. Germline values: CDR1 GTSNPN, CDR2 SVGIG (reference sequence). In DNA form, the CDR3 reads TGTGCCTGGATTCTCCTCTATCGGGGACAGCCTTCTGACTATGGCTACACCTTC. Translated: CAWILLYRGQPSDYGYTF.

The V gene is TRBV7-8, the J gene TRBJ2-7; D ambiguous. The CDR3 sequence is 13 residues long. V was clipped by 0 bases and J by 3 bases, with 6 bases between them. From germline, CDR1 is SGHVS and CDR2 FQNEAQ. The CDR3 region is CASSLALVYEQYF. In DNA form, the CDR3 reads TGTGCCAGCAGCTTAGCTTTAGTCTACGAGCAGTACTTC.

This clone has at least ten counts. V gene TRBV18 combines with J gene TRBJ2-3; 10 positions agree with TRBD2. V lost 2 bases, J lost 4 bases, and 9 bases stayed unmatched. CDR1 is KGHSH, CDR2 LQKENI, per germline. This CDR3 is built from 17 residues. The CDR3 DNA reads as TGTGCCAGCTCACCAATAATAGCGGGGGGCTCGGCAGATACGCAGTATTTT. Amino acids: CASSPIIAGGSADTQYF.

The chain joins TRBV19 to TRBJ1-2; TRBD1 matches at 10 bases. The V and J ends lost 5 bases and 7 bases, in that order; junction bases with no gene match: 7. CDR3 length equals 14 residues. Germline CDR1 reads LNHDA; CDR2 reads SQIVND (reference sequence). The CDR3 DNA reads as TGTGCCAGTAGTCCTCGCCGGGACAGGGGTGGCTACACCTTC. Amino acids: CASSPRRDRGGYTF.